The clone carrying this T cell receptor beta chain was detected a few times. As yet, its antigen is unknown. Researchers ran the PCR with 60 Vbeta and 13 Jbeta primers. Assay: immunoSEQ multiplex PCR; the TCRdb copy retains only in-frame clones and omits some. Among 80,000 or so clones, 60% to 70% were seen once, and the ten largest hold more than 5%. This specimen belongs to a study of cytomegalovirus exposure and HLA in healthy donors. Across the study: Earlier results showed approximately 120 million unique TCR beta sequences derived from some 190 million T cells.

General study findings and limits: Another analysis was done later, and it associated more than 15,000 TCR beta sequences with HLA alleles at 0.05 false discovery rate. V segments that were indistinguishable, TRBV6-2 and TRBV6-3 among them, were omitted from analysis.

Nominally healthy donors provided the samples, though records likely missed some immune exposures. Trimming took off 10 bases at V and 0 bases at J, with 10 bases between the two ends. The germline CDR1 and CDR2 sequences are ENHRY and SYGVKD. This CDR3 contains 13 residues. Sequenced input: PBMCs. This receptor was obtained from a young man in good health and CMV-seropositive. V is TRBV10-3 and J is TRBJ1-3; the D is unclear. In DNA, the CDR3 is TGTGCCAACGGTCCCAACTCTGGAAACACCATATATTTT. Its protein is CANGPNSGNTIYF.